This is a list of T cell receptor beta chains from one sample in a study of T-cell memory formation after mild COVID-19. TCRdb redid the calling of the 5' RACE reads with MiXCR, one entry per CDR3 protein. The sample lists about 110,000 distinct CDR3 sequences; about a sixth were seen once. Specimen: PBMCs or a T cell subset sorted from them (not recorded which). The source of these receptors is an adult woman who had mild COVID-19 (a few samples of this study predate the infection). Cell type and time point are not known. The conserved cysteine and the conserved F or W are not part of the CDR3 here.

V	J	length	CDR3
TRBV7-6	TRBJ1-1	13	ASSHPQGLNTEAF
TRBV11-2	TRBJ2-3	14	ASSFGWLADTDTQY
TRBV4-3	TRBJ1-2	13	ASSQARGVGYGYT
TRBV7-8	TRBJ2-3	14	ASSSRTVLGTDTQY
TRBV7-6	TRBJ2-3	15	ASSAPTSGTSTDTQY
TRBV5-5	TRBJ2-7	11	ASSFGIAYEQY
TRBV20-1	TRBJ2-4	15	SARESGGDLAKNIQY
TRBV7-6	TRBJ2-1	14	ASSLDRGSSYNEQF
TRBV9	TRBJ2-5	13	ASSVGTTPAETQY
TRBV21-1	TRBJ2-7	14	ASSKDESGSGYEQY
TRBV7-2	TRBJ2-1	16	ASSLVASGGAISNEQF
TRBV7-9	TRBJ2-5	13	ASSPLDRFEETQY
TRBV5-1	TRBJ2-5	13	ASSSGQDDQETQY
TRBV12-3/TRBV12-4	TRBJ2-5	12	ASSFGGTKETQY
TRBV20-1	TRBJ1-5	13	SARGQGLGNQPQH
TRBV29-1	TRBJ2-1	13	SVGTSGGHDNEQF
TRBV3-1	TRBJ2-7	13	ASSQELGSSYEQY
TRBV7-2	TRBJ2-3	14	ASSSDHTGGTDTQY
TRBV15	TRBJ2-2	15	ATSRERQGGMAGELF
TRBV7-9	TRBJ2-7	12	ASSPPDGTYEQY
TRBV7-9	TRBJ2-2	12	ASSFPQRTGELF
TRBV24-1	TRBJ2-2	14	ATSDAGQGHPGELF
TRBV9	TRBJ2-7	11	ASSGQGASEQY
TRBV9	TRBJ1-1	13	ASSARTGAPGRAF
TRBV5-1	TRBJ2-1	15	ASSWGLAGEISNEQF
TRBV27	TRBJ2-3	11	ASSLRRTDTQY
TRBV7-9	TRBJ2-2	16	ASSSKRLAGGPTGELF
TRBV7-6	TRBJ2-7	12	ASSPRDSAYEQY
TRBV6-2/TRBV6-3	TRBJ1-2	14	ASSYSTRGRNYGYT
TRBV28	TRBJ1-1	14	ASSFIQIRRNTEAF
TRBV5-6	TRBJ2-2	15	ASSPLLSRINTGELF
TRBV20-1	TRBJ2-5	12	SATPLAGQETQY
TRBV4-2	TRBJ2-5	11	ASSQGIQETQY
TRBV29-1	TRBJ2-7	11	SVPGQGSDEQY
TRBV5-5	TRBJ2-1	12	ASSFLDINNEQF
TRBV6-5	TRBJ1-1	13	ASRPTGVGNTEAF
TRBV12-3/TRBV12-4	TRBJ2-1	9	ASSTGDEQF
TRBV4-1	TRBJ2-1	11	ASTGTGGNEQF
TRBV29-1	TRBJ2-2	14	SVERWDRATPGELF
TRBV21-1	TRBJ1-5	11	ASSKEGVQPQH